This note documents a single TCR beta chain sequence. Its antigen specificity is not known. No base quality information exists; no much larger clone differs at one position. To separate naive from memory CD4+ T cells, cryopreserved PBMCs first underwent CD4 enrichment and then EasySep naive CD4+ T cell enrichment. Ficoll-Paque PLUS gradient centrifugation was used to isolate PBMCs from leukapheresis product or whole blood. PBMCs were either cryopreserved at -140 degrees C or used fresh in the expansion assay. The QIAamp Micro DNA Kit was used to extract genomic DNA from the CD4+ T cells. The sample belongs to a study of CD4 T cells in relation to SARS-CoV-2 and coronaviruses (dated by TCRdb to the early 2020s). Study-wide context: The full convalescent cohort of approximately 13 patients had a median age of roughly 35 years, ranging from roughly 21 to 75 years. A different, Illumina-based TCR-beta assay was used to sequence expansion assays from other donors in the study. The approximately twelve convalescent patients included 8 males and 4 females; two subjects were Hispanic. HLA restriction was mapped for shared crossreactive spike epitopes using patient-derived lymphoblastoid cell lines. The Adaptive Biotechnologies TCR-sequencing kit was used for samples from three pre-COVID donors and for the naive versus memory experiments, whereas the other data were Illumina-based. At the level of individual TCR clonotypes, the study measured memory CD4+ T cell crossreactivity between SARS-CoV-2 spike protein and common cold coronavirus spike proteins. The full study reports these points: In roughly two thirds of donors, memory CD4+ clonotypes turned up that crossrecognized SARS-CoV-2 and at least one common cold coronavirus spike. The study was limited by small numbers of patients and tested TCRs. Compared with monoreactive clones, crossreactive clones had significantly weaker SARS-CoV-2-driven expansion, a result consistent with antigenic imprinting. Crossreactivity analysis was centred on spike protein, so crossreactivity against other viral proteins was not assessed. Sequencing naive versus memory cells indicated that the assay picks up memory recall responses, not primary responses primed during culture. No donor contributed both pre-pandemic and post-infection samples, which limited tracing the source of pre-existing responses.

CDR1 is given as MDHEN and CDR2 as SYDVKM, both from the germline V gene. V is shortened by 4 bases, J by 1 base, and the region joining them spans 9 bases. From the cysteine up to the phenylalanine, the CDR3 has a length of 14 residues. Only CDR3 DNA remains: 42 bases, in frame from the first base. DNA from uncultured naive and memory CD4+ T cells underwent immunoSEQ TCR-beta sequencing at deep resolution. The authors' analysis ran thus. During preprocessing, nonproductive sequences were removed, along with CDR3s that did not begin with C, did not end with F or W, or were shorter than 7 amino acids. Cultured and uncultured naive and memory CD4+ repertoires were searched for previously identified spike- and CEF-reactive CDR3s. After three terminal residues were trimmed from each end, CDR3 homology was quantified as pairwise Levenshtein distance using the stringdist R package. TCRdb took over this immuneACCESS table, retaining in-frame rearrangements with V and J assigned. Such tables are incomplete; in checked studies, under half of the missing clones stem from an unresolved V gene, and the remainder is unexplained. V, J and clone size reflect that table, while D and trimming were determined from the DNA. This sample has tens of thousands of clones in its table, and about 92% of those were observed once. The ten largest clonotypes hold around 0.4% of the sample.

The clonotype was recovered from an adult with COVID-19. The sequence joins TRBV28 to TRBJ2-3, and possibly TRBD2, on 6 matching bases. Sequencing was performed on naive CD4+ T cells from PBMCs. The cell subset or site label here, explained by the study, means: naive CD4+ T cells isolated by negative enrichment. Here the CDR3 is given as CASSSGGGTDTQYF. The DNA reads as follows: TGTGCCAGCAGTTCAGGCGGGGGCACAGATACGCAGTATTTT.